This T cell receptor (beta chain) was identified during a study of blood T cell repertoires in COVID-19 (dated by TCRdb to 2020 to 2022). About the study as a whole: Collaborator samples came from the United States, Italy and Spain and covered acute and convalescent phases of COVID-19. The material from the prospective study consisted of cDNA or gDNA derived from T cells, B-cell-depleted T cells, or PBMCs. Deeply sampled blood TCRbeta repertoires from subjects exposed to, actively infected with, or recovered from COVID-19 were included in the dataset. The repertoires were released in a freely available public database meant as a resource for research on the immune response to SARS-CoV-2. The samples were drawn from the first 160 participants of the ongoing ImmuneRACE study and from 1,254 subjects provided by 6 global collaborators. A de-identified subject ID, COVID-19 status, age in years and sex were almost always included in the sample metadata. Where available, HLA class I and class II types were obtained from metadata supplied by the sample provider rather than from assay-based typing. What the work shows at the level of the full study, not this receptor alone: The amount of clinical and demographic metadata varied by source and participant and was provided uncurated.

The immunoSEQ Assay, a bias-controlled multiplex PCR, was used to amplify TCRbeta CDR3 regions from genomic DNA. The original methods were these. The number of nucleated cells in each sample was estimated by amplification of reference gene primers within the assay. To quantify the absolute abundance of each unique TCRbeta CDR3 rearrangement, sequence reads were collapsed and filtered. For each sample, productive Simpson clonality was calculated as the square root of Simpson's diversity index over productive rearrangements. This is the immuneACCESS table as TCRdb keeps it, with only in-frame sequences that have V and J called. A part of the clones is gone; compared with another copy, unresolved V genes explain less than half, and the rest is unexplained. The V and J calls and the clone size are those of that table, but D and trimming were determined from the DNA. For this sample there are around 200,000 clones; roughly 80% appear just once. The ten biggest clones cover roughly 2.5% of the sample.

Collaborating institutions collected whole blood in K2EDTA tubes following their own protocols. For TCRbeta analysis, collaborator samples were shipped as frozen whole blood, as isolated PBMCs, or as DNA extracted from either sample type. This clone was seen a few times. Its recognized antigen is unknown. Base qualities are not at hand, and no much larger clone is one base apart. V sheds 3 bases and J sheds 4 bases, leaving 18 bases between their ends. Measured from the cysteine to the phenylalanine, the CDR3 is 17 residues long. Here the CDR3 DNA is all that survives: 51 bases in frame from base 1. Sequencing input: peripheral blood. The rearranged segments are TRBV23-1 and TRBJ2-2; a weak D assignment points to TRBD1 (6 bases agree). TRBV23-1 carries the ORF label, with uncertain function. The receptor's source is a woman aged 40 to 49 with active or convalescent COVID-19. The nucleotide sequence is TGCGCCAGCAGTCACCTCCAACAGGGTTTCGTCACCGGGGAGCTGTTTTTT. This translates into CASSHLQQGFVTGELFF.